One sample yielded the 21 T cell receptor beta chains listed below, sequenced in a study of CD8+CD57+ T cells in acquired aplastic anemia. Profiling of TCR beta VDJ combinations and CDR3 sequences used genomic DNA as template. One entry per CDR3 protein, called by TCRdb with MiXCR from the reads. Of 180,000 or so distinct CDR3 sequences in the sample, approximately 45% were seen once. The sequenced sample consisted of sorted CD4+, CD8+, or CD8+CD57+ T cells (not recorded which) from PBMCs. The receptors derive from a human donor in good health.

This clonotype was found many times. The DNA of the CDR3 is TGTGCCAGCAGCTTAGCGTACGGCAGGGGTACAGATACGCAGTATTTT. Translation gives CASSLAYGRGTDTQYF. The chain is built from TRBV7-9 and TRBJ2-3, with D possibly TRBD1 on 6 matching bases. Germline loops: CDR1 SEHNR, CDR2 FQNEAQ (reference sequence). The V and J ends lost 0 bases and 3 bases respectively, with 13 bases between them. The CDR3 is 16 amino acids.

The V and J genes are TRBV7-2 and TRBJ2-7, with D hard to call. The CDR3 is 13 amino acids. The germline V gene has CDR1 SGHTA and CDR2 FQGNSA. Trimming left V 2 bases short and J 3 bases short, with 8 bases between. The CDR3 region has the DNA TGTGCCAGCAGCTTACAAGGGATCTACGAGCAGTACTTC. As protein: CASSLQGIYEQYF.

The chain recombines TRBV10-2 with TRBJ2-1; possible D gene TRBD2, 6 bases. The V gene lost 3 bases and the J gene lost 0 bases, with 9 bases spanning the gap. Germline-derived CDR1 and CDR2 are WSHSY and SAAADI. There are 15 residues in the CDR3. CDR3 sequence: CASSDRESSYNEQFF. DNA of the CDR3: TGCGCCAGCAGTGATCGGGAGAGCTCCTACAATGAGCAGTTCTTC.

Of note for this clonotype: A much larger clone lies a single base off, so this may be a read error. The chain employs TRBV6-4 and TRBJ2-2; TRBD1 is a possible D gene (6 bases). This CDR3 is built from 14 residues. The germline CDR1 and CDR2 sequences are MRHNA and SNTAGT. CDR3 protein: CASSARTDTGKLFF. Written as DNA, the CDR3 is TGTGCCAGCAGTGCTCGGACAGACACCGGGAAGCTGTTTTTT.

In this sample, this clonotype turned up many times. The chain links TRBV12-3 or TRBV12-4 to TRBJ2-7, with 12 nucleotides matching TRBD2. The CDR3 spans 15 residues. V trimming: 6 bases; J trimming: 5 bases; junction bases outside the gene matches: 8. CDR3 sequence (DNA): TGTGCCAGCAGCCGGACTAGCGGGAAATCCCACGAGCAGTACTTC. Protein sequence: CASSRTSGKSHEQYF.

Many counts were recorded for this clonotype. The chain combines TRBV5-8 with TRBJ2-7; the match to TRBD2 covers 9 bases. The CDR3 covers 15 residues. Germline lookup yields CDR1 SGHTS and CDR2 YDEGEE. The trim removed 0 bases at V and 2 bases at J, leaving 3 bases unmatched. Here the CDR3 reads CASSLGGRGAYEQYF. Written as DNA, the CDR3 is TGTGCCAGCAGCTTGGGCGGGAGGGGGGCCTACGAGCAGTACTTC.

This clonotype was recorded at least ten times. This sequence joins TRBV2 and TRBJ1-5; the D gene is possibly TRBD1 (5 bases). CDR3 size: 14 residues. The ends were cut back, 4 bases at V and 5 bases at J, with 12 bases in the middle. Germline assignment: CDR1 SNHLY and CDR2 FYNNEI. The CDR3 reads CASSVIRADQPQHF. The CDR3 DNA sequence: TGTGCCAGCAGTGTAATCAGGGCGGATCAGCCCCAGCATTTT.

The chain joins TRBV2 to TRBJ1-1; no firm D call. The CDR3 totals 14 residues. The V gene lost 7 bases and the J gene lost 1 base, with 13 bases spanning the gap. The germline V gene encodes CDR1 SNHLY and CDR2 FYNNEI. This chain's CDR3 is CASTGGLSNTEAFF. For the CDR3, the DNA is TGTGCCAGCACCGGCGGCCTCTCGAACACTGAAGCTTTCTTT.

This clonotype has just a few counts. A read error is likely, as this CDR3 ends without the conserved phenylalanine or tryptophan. CDR3 sequence reads: CASSRGEGSDTQYS. Written as DNA, the CDR3 is TGTGCCAGCAGCCGGGGGGAGGGGTCAGATACGCAGTATTCT. The V and J genes are TRBV5-5 and TRBJ2-3, with 7 bases lining up with TRBD2. Trimming took 4 bases from V and 4 from J; bases not matched to a gene: 6. This CDR3 has 14 residues. Germline V gives CDR1 SGHKS, CDR2 YYEKEE (reference sequence).

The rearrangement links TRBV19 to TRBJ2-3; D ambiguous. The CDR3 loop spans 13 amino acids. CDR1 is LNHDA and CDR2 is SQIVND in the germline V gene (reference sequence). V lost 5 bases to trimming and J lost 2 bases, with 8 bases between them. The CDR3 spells CASSGLVTDTQYF. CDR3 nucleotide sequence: TGTGCCAGTAGTGGGCTAGTCACAGATACGCAGTATTTT.

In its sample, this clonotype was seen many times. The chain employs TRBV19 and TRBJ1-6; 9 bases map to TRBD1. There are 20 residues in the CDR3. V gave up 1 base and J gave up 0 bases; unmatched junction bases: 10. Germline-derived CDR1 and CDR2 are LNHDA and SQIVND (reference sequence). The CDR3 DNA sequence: TGTGCCAGTAGTATAGCCCGGGACAGGGAAAAAGGCTCCTATAATTCACCCCTCCACTTT. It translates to CASSIARDREKGSYNSPLHF.

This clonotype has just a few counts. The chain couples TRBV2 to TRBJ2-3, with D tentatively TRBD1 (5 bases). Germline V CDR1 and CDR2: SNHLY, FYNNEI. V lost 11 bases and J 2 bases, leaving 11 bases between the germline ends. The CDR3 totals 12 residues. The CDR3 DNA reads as TGTGCCTACAGGACCCACACAGATACGCAGTATTTT. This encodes CAYRTHTDTQYF. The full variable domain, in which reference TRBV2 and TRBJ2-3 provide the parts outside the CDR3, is EPEVTQTPSHQVTQMGQEVILRCVPISNHLYFYWYRQILGQKVEFLVSFYNNEISEKSEIFDDQFSVERPDGSNFTLKIRSTKLEDSAMYFCAYRTHTDTQYFGPGTRLTVL.

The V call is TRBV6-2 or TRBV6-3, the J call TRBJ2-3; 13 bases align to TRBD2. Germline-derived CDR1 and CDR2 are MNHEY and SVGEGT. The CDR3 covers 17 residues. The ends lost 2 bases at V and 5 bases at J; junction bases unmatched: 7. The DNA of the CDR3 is TGTGCCAGCAGTTACCTTACTAGCGGGAGGGCCCAAGATACGCAGTATTTT. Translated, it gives CASSYLTSGRAQDTQYF.

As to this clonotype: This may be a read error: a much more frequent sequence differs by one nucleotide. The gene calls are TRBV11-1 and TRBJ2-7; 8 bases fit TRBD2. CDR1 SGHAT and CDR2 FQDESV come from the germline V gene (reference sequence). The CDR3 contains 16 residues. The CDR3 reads CVSSLLGSGVSYEQYF. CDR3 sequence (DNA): TGTGTCAGCAGCTTGTTGGGTAGCGGGGTCTCCTACGAGCAGTACTTC. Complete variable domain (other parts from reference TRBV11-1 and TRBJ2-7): EAEVAQSPRYKITEKSQAVAFWCDPISGHATLYWYRQILGQGPELLVQFQDESVVDDSQLPKDRFSAERLKGVDSTLKIQPAELGDSAMYLCVSSLLGSGVSYEQYFGPGTRLTVT.

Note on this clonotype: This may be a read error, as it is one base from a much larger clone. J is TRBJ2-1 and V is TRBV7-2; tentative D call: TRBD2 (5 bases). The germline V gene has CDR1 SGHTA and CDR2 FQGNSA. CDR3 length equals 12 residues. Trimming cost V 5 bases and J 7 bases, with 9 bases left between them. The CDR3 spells CASSRTGNEQFF. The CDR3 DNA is TGTGCCAGCAGCCGGACTGGGAATGAGCAGTTCTTC.

CDR3 region: CAISEKVGANEKLFF. DNA for the CDR3: TGTGCCATCAGTGAGAAGGTGGGGGCTAATGAAAAACTGTTTTTT. This sequence joins TRBV10-3 and TRBJ1-4, with D perhaps TRBD1 (5 bases). Germline V lookup: CDR1 ENHRY, CDR2 SYGVKD. V dropped 2 bases and J dropped 3 bases, with 10 bases sitting between them. There are 15 residues in the CDR3.

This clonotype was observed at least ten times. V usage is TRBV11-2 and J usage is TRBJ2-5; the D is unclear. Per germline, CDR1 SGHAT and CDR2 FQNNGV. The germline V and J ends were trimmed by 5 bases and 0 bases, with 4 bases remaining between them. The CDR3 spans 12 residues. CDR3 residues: CASSANQETQYF. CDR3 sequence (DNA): TGTGCCAGCAGCGCGAACCAAGAGACCCAGTACTTC. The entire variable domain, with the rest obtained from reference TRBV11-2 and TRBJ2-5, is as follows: EAGVAQSPRYKIIEKRQSVAFWCNPISGHATLYWYQQILGQGPKLLIQFQNNGVVDDSQLPKDRFSAERLKGVDSTLKIQPAKLEDSAVYLCASSANQETQYFGPGTRLLVL.

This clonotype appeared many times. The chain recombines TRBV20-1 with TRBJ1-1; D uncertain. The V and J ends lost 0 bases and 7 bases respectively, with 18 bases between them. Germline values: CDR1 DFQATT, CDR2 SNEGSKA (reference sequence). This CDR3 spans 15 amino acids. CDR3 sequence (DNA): TGCAGTGCTAGAGATTTCCCAGGCGGCCACGTTGAAGCTTTCTTT. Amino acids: CSARDFPGGHVEAFF.

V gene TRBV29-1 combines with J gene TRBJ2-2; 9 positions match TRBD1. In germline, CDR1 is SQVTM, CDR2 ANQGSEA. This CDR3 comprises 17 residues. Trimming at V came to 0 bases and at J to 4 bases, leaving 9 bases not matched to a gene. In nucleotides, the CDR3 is TGCAGCGTTGAAGATGACGGGGGACAGGGTGCCACCGGGGAGCTGTTTTTT. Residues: CSVEDDGGQGATGELFF.

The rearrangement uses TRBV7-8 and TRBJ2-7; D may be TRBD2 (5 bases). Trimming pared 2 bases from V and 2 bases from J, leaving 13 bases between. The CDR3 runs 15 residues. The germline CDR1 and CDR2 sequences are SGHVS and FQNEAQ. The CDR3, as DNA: TGTGCCAGCAGCTTAAGACGGGTCGGGACCTACGAGCAGTACTTC. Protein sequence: CASSLRRVGTYEQYF. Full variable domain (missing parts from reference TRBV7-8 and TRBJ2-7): GAGVSQSPRYKVAKRGQDVALRCDPISGHVSLFWYQQALGQGPEFLTYFQNEAQLDKSGLPSDRFFAERPEGSVSTLKIQRTQQEDSAVYLCASSLRRVGTYEQYFGPGTRLTVT.

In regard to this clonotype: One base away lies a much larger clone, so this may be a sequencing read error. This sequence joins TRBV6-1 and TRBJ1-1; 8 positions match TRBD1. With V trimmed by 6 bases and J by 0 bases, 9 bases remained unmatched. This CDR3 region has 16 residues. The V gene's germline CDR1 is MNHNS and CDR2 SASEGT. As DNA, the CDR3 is TGTGCCAGCAGCCTTCCGACAGGGGCAATGAACACTGAAGCTTTCTTT. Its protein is CASSLPTGAMNTEAFF.